This T cell receptor (beta chain) is from a study of early T cells in non-severe SARS-CoV-2 infection. The overall study: With bulk RNA from unsorted whole blood as input, sequencing yielded unpaired chains.

This clonotype was seen a few times. The antigen is undetermined. TCRdb re-analysed the 5' RACE reads in MiXCR, keeping a single row per CDR3 protein. Of approximately 69,000 distinct CDR3 sequences listed, roughly 11% are singletons. Findings of the study overall: VDJdb-based matching was biased toward anti-spike CD8 responses and missed private and CD4 specificities.

This specimen was whole blood, taken at baseline. The TCR sequence derives from an adult who was a healthcare worker with PCR-confirmed SARS-CoV-2 infection or an uninfected control (not recorded which).

The CDR3, as DNA: TGTGCCAGCAGTACTCCCGATACGCAGTATTTT. Translating it yields CASSTPDTQYF. The J gene is TRBJ2-3, the V gene TRBV6-5; D gene unclear. The CDR3 sequence is 11 residues long. Germline V gene data show CDR1 as MNHEY and CDR2 as SVGAGI. Trimming left V 5 bases short and J 6 bases short, with 6 bases between.